This entry lists 22 T cell receptor beta chains sequenced from one sample in a study of regulatory T cells in long-lasting Graves disease. Time point indicated: persistent/refractory GD, antithyroid drugs over 5 years with positive TRAb. PBMC-derived RNA was used for the TCR library. CDR3 regions were amplified by Arm-PCR using iRepertoire HTBI primers to build TCR beta libraries. From the multiplex PCR reads, TCRdb called clonotypes with MiXCR, one entry per CDR3 protein. The sample includes 350,000 to 450,000 distinct CDR3 sequences, 21% of them seen just once. Specimen: peripheral blood mononuclear cells (PBMCs), collected when the disease was refractory, from a patient treated with antithyroid drugs. The source is a female donor with Graves disease.

This clonotype was seen many times. The V and J genes are TRBV2 and TRBJ1-2, with D maybe TRBD1 (6 bases). Trimming stripped 8 bases from V and 6 bases from J, with 19 bases between. From germline, CDR1 is SNHLY and CDR2 FYNNEI. The CDR3 has 14 residues. The CDR3 region has the DNA TGTGCCAGCCGTTCGCAGGGGCGTATGGATGGCTACACCTTC. It is translated as CASRSQGRMDGYTF.

This clonotype has at least ten counts. The rearrangement joins TRBV12-3 or TRBV12-4 to TRBJ1-1; D is perhaps TRBD1 (6 bases). V was trimmed by 5 bases and J by 4 bases, leaving 8 bases between them. This CDR3 is built from 12 residues. CDR3 in DNA: TGTGCCAGCAGTGACAGGATCACTGAAGCTTTCTTT. Translation gives CASSDRITEAFF.

Many counts were recorded for this clonotype. The V gene is TRBV2, the J gene TRBJ2-6; D is possibly TRBD1 (6 bases). Trimming took off 6 bases at V and 0 bases at J, with 12 bases between the two ends. Germline V CDR1 and CDR2: SNHLY, FYNNEI. The CDR3 length is 16 residues. The CDR3 nucleotides are TGTGCCAGCAGGGCCGAACAGGGCTCTGGGGCCAACGTCCTGACTTTC. It codes for CASRAEQGSGANVLTF. Variable domain in full (rest from reference TRBV2 and TRBJ2-6): EPEVTQTPSHQVTQMGQEVILRCVPISNHLYFYWYRQILGQKVEFLVSFYNNEISEKSEIFDDQFSVERPDGSNFTLKIRSTKLEDSAMYFCASRAEQGSGANVLTFGAGSRLTVL.

This clonotype was counted at least ten times. This rearrangement joins TRBV11-2 to TRBJ2-7; D remains ambiguous. The CDR3 covers 14 residues. CDR1 is SGHAT and CDR2 is FQNNGV in the germline V gene. V was cut by 1 base and J by 1 base, with 8 bases left in between. The CDR3 sequence is CASSLVQLSYEQYF. CDR3 sequence (DNA): TGTGCCAGCAGCTTAGTTCAGCTATCCTACGAGCAGTACTTC.

V usage is TRBV9 and J usage is TRBJ2-3, with 9 positions matching TRBD2. The trim removed 0 bases at V and 2 bases at J, leaving 10 bases unmatched. CDR1 SGDLS and CDR2 YYNGEE come from the germline V gene. The length of the CDR3 is 18 residues. This CDR3 is CASSVGGGTSIATDTQYF. CDR3 DNA sequence: TGTGCCAGCAGCGTAGGAGGGGGGACTAGCATAGCCACAGATACGCAGTATTTT.

The V call is TRBV19, the J call TRBJ2-7; D possibly corresponds to TRBD2 (6 bases). The CDR3 contains 14 residues. Germline CDR1 and CDR2: LNHDA and SQIVND (reference sequence). V gave up 4 bases and J gave up 2 bases, with 12 bases separating them. This CDR3 reads CASSNREPPYEQYF. The CDR3 DNA follows: TGTGCCAGTAGTAACCGGGAGCCCCCCTACGAGCAGTACTTC.

This chain joins TRBV7-8 and TRBJ2-3, with D perhaps matching TRBD2 (5 bases). The germline gives CDR1 SGHVS, CDR2 FQNEAQ. Deletions cut 1 base from V and 0 bases from J, with 11 bases between. The CDR3 runs to 16 residues. DNA of the CDR3: TGTGCCAGCAGCTTAGATGCGGGTACTAGCACAGATACGCAGTATTTT. Its protein is CASSLDAGTSTDTQYF. Drawing the rest from reference TRBV7-8 and TRBJ2-3, the complete variable domain is GAGVSQSPRYKVAKRGQDVALRCDPISGHVSLFWYQQALGQGPEFLTYFQNEAQLDKSGLPSDRFFAERPEGSVSTLKIQRTQQEDSAVYLCASSLDAGTSTDTQYFGPGTRLTVL.

This clonotype came up many times. The chain joins TRBV2 to TRBJ1-4; D may be TRBD1 (6 bases). Germline CDR1 reads SNHLY; CDR2 reads FYNNEI. Trimming took 7 bases from V and 3 from J, leaving 18 bases between them. The CDR3 totals 16 residues. CDR3 in DNA: TGTGCCAGCACCTGGGACACAAAAGCGGCTAATGAAAAACTGTTTTTT. It yields the protein CASTWDTKAANEKLFF. The full variable domain, completed using reference TRBV2 and TRBJ1-4, is EPEVTQTPSHQVTQMGQEVILRCVPISNHLYFYWYRQILGQKVEFLVSFYNNEISEKSEIFDDQFSVERPDGSNFTLKIRSTKLEDSAMYFCASTWDTKAANEKLFFGSGTQLSVL.

The chain couples TRBV9 to TRBJ2-7; D gene uncertain. V lost 4 bases, J lost 2 bases, and 13 bases lay in between. Germline CDR1 and CDR2: SGDLS and YYNGEE. CDR3 length: 14 amino acids. In nucleotides, the CDR3 is TGTGCCAGCAGCCCTCGACTTGGGGCCTACGAGCAGTACTTC. This translates into CASSPRLGAYEQYF. The full variable domain, its missing parts supplied by reference TRBV9 and TRBJ2-7, is DSGVTQTPKHLITATGQRVTLRCSPRSGDLSVYWYQQSLDQGLQFLIQYYNGEERAKGNILERFSAQQFPDLHSELNLSSLELGDSALYFCASSPRLGAYEQYFGPGTRLTVT.

This clonotype was counted at least ten times. V and J are TRBV3-1 and TRBJ1-5, with 7 nucleotides matching TRBD1. Per germline, CDR1 LGHDT and CDR2 YNNKEL (reference sequence). V gave up 3 bases and J gave up 7 bases; unmatched junction bases: 6. This CDR3 is built from 14 residues. The CDR3 is CASSQTGSEQPQHF. The CDR3 coding sequence is TGTGCCAGCAGCCAGACAGGGTCGGAACAGCCCCAGCATTTT. The entire variable domain, with the rest obtained from reference TRBV3-1 and TRBJ1-5, is as follows: DTAVSQTPKYLVTQMGNDKSIKCEQNLGHDTMYWYKQDSKKFLKIMFSYNNKELIINETVPNRFSPKSPDKAHLNLHINSLELGDSAVYFCASSQTGSEQPQHFGDGTRLSIL.

To note about this clonotype: This could be a read error, since a much larger clone is one nucleotide away. The CDR3 coding sequence is TGTGCCAGCAGCTCCCCCCGAGGGCCCAACGAGCAGTACTTC. Its translation: CASSSPRGPNEQYF. The chain joins TRBV28 to TRBJ2-7; TRBD2 is a possible D gene (5 bases). The CDR3 runs to 14 residues. V lost 6 bases, J lost 5 bases, and 17 bases lay in between. CDR1 and CDR2 from the germline V gene are MDHEN and SYDVKM.

The sample holds many counts of this clonotype. V usage is TRBV11-2 and J usage is TRBJ1-2, with TRBD1 as a possible D gene (6 bases). CDR1 and CDR2 (germline): SGHAT, FQNNGV. Trimming removed 1 base from V and 0 bases from J, with 21 bases in between. The CDR3 is 19 residues long. DNA of the CDR3: TGTGCCAGCAGCTTAGGGGGCAGGCGGGGGGGGCCTACTAACTATGGCTACACCTTC. Amino acids: CASSLGGRRGGPTNYGYTF.

The table lists this clonotype with a few counts. The CDR3 sequence is CSVESTGGYEQYF. The CDR3 DNA sequence: TGCAGCGTTGAAAGTACAGGGGGCTACGAGCAGTACTTC. The rearrangement joins TRBV29-1 to TRBJ2-7; 8 nucleotides match TRBD1. From germline, CDR1 is SQVTM and CDR2 ANQGSEA. The trim removed 2 bases at V and 3 bases at J, leaving 3 bases unmatched. There are 13 residues in the CDR3.

This clonotype was seen only a few times. The chain joins TRBV5-4 to TRBJ2-7; D might be TRBD2 (6 bases). CDR1 and CDR2 from the germline V gene are SGHNT and YYREEE (reference sequence). V was trimmed by 5 bases and J by 5 bases, leaving 17 bases between them. The CDR3 totals 14 residues. The CDR3 sequence: CASRPGLPVHEQYF. The CDR3, as DNA: TGTGCCAGCAGACCGGGACTTCCTGTCCACGAGCAGTACTTC.

V and J are TRBV12-5 and TRBJ2-3; D not certain. The CDR3 is 12 amino acids. CDR1 LGHNT and CDR2 FRNRAP come from the germline V gene. Trimming left V 6 bases short and J 2 bases short, with 6 bases between. The CDR3 protein is CASGVDTDTQYF. CDR3 nucleotide sequence: TGTGCTAGTGGGGTAGACACAGATACGCAGTATTTT.

The table lists this clonotype with a few counts. The V and J genes are TRBV20-1 and TRBJ1-1; tentative D call: TRBD1 (6 bases). Between the trimmed V and J ends, which lost 6 bases and 1 base, there was a span of 12 bases. This CDR3 region has 13 residues. Per the germline V gene, CDR1 is DFQATT and CDR2 is SNEGSKA (reference sequence). The CDR3 region is CSAHGGGNTEAFF. Written as DNA, the CDR3 is TGCAGTGCCCACGGAGGGGGGAACACTGAAGCTTTCTTT.

In this sample, this clonotype turned up many times. The rearrangement links TRBV7-2 to TRBJ1-1, with a possible D match to TRBD1 (5 bases). Germline V CDR1 and CDR2: SGHTA, FQGNSA. V was cut by 2 bases and J by 4 bases, with 20 bases left in between. The CDR3 is 17 amino acids. In nucleotides, the CDR3 is TGTGCCAGCAGCTTACGCCTCCCTGGGGCAGTGGCCACTGAAGCTTTCTTT. Amino acid sequence: CASSLRLPGAVATEAFF.

This clonotype has only a few counts. J is TRBJ1-1 and V is TRBV20-1; D gene unclear. The germline gives CDR1 DFQATT, CDR2 SNEGSKA (reference sequence). The V gene lost 2 bases and the J gene lost 11 bases, with 12 bases spanning the gap. The CDR3 sequence is 11 residues long. CDR3 amino acids: CSARYPPAAFF. DNA of the CDR3: TGCAGTGCTAGATACCCGCCGGCCGCTTTCTTT.

The J gene is TRBJ1-1, the V gene TRBV19; no reliable D call. This CDR3 is built from 14 residues. Trimming stripped 3 bases from V and 7 bases from J, with 15 bases between. Germline V gives CDR1 LNHDA, CDR2 SQIVND (reference sequence). The CDR3 loop is CASSMVPQSHEAFF. CDR3 sequence (DNA): TGTGCCAGTAGTATGGTCCCGCAGAGCCATGAAGCTTTCTTT.

Comments on this clonotype: With a much larger clone just one base away, this may be a read error. V and J are TRBV20-1 and TRBJ1-1; D unresolved. Trimming shortened V by 5 bases and J by 4 bases, and 14 bases separated the two germline ends. Germline V gives CDR1 DFQATT, CDR2 SNEGSKA (reference sequence). This CDR3 has 13 residues. The CDR3 nucleotides read TGCAGTGCTCCCCGCGAGGGAGCCACTGAAGCTTTCTTT. It yields the protein CSAPREGATEAFF.

This clonotype was counted ten times or more. CDR3: CASRDSGGSYEQYF. The CDR3 coding sequence is TGTGCCAGCAGAGATAGCGGGGGGTCCTACGAGCAGTACTTC. The chain employs TRBV28 and TRBJ2-7, with 10 bases aligning to TRBD2. Germline-derived CDR1 and CDR2 are MDHEN and SYDVKM. CDR3 length: 14 amino acids. V lost 6 bases, J lost 1 base, and 3 bases stayed unmatched. Combining the CDR3 with reference TRBV28 and TRBJ2-7 gives the whole variable domain DVKVTQSSRYLVKRTGEKVFLECVQDMDHENMFWYRQDPGLGLRLIYFSYDVKMKEKGDIPEGYSVSREKKERFSLILESASTNQTSMYLCASRDSGGSYEQYFGPGTRLTVT.

V usage is TRBV5-1 and J usage is TRBJ1-1; unclear D gene. V was clipped by 4 bases and J by 1 base, with 8 bases between them. Germline assignment: CDR1 SGHRS and CDR2 YFSETQ. The CDR3 is made up of 13 amino acids. CDR3 in DNA: TGCGCCAGCAGCCCGAATAGGAACACTGAAGCTTTCTTT. It codes for CASSPNRNTEAFF.